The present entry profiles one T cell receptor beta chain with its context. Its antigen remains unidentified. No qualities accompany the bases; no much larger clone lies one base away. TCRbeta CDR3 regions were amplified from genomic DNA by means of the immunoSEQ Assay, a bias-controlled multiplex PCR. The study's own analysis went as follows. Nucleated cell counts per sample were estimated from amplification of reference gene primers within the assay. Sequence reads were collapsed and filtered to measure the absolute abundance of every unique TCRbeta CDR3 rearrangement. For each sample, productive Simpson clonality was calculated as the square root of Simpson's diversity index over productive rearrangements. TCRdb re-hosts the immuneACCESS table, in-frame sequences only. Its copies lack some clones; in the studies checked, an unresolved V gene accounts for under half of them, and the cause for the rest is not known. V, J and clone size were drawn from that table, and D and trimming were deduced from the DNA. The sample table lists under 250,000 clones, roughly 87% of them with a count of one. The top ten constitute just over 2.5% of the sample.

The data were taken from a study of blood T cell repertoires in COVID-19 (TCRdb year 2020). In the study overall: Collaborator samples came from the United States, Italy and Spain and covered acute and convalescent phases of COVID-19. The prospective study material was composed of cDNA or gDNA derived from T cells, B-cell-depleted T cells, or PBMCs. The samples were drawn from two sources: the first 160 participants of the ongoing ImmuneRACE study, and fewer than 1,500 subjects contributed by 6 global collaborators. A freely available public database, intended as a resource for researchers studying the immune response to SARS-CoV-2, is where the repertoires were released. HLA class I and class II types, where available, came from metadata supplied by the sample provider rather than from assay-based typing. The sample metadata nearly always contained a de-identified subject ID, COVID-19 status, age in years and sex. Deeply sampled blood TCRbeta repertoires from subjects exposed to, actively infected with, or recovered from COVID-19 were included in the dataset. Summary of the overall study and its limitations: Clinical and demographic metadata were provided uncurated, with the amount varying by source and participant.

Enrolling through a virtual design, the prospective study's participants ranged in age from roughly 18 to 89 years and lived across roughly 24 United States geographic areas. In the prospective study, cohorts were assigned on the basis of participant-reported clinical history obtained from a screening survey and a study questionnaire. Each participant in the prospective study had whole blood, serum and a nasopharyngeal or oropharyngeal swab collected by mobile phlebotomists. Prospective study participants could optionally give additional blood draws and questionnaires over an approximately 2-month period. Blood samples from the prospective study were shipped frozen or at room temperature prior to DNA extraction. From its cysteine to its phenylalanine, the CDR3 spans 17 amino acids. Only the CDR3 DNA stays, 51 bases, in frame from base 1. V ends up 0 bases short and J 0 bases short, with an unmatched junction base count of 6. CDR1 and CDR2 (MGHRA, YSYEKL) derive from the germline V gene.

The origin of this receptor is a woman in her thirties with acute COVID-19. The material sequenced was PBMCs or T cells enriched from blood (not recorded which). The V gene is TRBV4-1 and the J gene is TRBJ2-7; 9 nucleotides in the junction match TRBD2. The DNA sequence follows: TGCGCCAGCAGCCAAGATATTGGCGGGGGGGCCTCCTACGAGCAGTACTTC. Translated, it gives CASSQDIGGGASYEQYF.